A single sample is the source of the 13 T cell receptor beta chains below, sequenced in a study of blood T cells in healthy people across ages. Primed by a sample-barcoded 5' primer and a J-beta primer mix, a second PCR proceeded for 7 to 11 cycles. TCRdb reprocessed the 5' RACE reads via MiXCR and lists one record per CDR3 protein. Altogether some 1.5 million distinct CDR3 sequences are present, roughly 27% being singletons, with the ten largest covering more than 6%. Sequencing was performed on blood. These receptors came from a woman aged 30 to 39 in good health.

This chain joins TRBV5-5 and TRBJ2-1, with D possibly matching TRBD2 (5 bases). Germline V gives CDR1 SGHKS, CDR2 YYEKEE (reference sequence). Trimming stripped 1 base from V and 15 bases from J, with 26 bases between. This CDR3 region has 16 residues. In DNA form, the CDR3 reads TGTGCCAGCAGCTTGAGTTCGGGCATCTCGGCGAGGGTACGGTTCTTC. It codes for CASSLSSGISARVRFF.

V usage is TRBV30 and J usage is TRBJ2-1, with 12 nucleotides matching TRBD2. Germline V CDR1 and CDR2: GTSNPN, SVGIG (reference sequence). The length of the CDR3 is 13 residues. Trimming at V came to 5 bases and at J to 7 bases, leaving 3 bases not matched to a gene. Here the CDR3 DNA reads TGTGCCTGGGGACTAGCGGGGACAAATGAGCAGTTCTTC. Translation gives CAWGLAGTNEQFF. Supplemented by reference TRBV30 and TRBJ2-1, the full variable domain reads SQTIHQWPATLVQPVGSPLSLECTVEGTSNPNLYWYRQAAGRGLQLLFYSVGIGQISSEVPQNLSASRPQDRQFILSSKKLLLSDSGFYLCAWGLAGTNEQFFGPGTRLTVL.

This chain joins TRBV6-1 and TRBJ1-5; 11 bases fit TRBD1. V shed 5 bases, J shed 5 bases, and the junction held 5 bases outside the gene matches. Germline V gene lookup returns CDR1 MNHNS and CDR2 SASEGT. The CDR3 spans 15 residues. For the CDR3, the DNA is TGTGCCAGCAGTAGTGGACAGGGGGCTTATCAGCCCCAGCATTTT. Translating gives CASSSGQGAYQPQHF.

The rearrangement uses TRBV9 and TRBJ2-5; 9 nucleotides align to TRBD1. J lost 11 bases, V lost 4 bases, and 9 bases had no gene match. Germline V gene data show CDR1 as SGDLS and CDR2 as YYNGEE. This CDR3 spans 13 amino acids. CDR3 nucleotide sequence: TGTGCCAGCAGCATGTGGACAGGGGATGAGCAGTACTTC. Amino acids: CASSMWTGDEQYF.

The chain combines TRBV5-1 with TRBJ1-6, with D tentatively TRBD1 (5 bases). The CDR3 has 15 amino acids. V lost 3 bases to trimming and J lost 7 bases, with 14 bases between them. CDR1 SGHRS and CDR2 YFSETQ come from the germline V gene. The chain's CDR3 is CASSWIQGSNSPLHF. In DNA, the CDR3 is TGCGCCAGCAGCTGGATCCAGGGAAGCAATTCACCCCTCCACTTT.

Regarding this clonotype: Since a much larger clone is just one base distant, this may be a read error. V is TRBV20-1 and J is TRBJ2-1; no firm D call. The V gene lost 0 bases and the J gene lost 7 bases, with 13 bases spanning the gap. Germline V CDR1 and CDR2: DFQATT, SNEGSKA (reference sequence). CDR3 size: 14 residues. CDR3 sequence reads: CSARDSLVGNEQFF. The CDR3 DNA reads TGCAGTGCTAGAGATTCCCTAGTCGGTAATGAGCAGTTCTTC.

Points on this clonotype: This may be a read error, as it is one base from a much larger clone. V is TRBV9 and J is TRBJ2-7; maybe TRBD1 (6 bases). The germline V gene has CDR1 SGDLS and CDR2 YYNGEE. The CDR3 contains 13 residues. CDR3 nucleotide sequence: TGTACCAGCAGCGTAGGGGGTGCCTACGAGCAGTACTTC. As protein: CTSSVGGAYEQYF. Complete variable domain (other parts from reference TRBV9 and TRBJ2-7): DSGVTQTPKHLITATGQRVTLRCSPRSGDLSVYWYQQSLDQGLQFLIQYYNGEERAKGNILERFSAQQFPDLHSELNLSSLELGDSALYFCTSSVGGAYEQYFGPGTRLTVT.

This clonotype was counted a few times. The J gene is TRBJ1-5, the V gene TRBV24-1, with 7 bases matching TRBD1. Per the germline V gene, CDR1 is KGHDR and CDR2 is SFDVKD. J lost 3 bases, V lost 2 bases, and 6 bases had no gene match. This CDR3 region has 16 residues. This CDR3 is CATSDSQGGNNQPQHF. The CDR3 DNA reads TGTGCCACCAGTGATTCCCAGGGGGGGAACAATCAGCCCCAGCATTTT.

This chain connects TRBV10-3 to TRBJ2-1, with 8 bases identical to TRBD2. V lost 0 bases and J lost 0; bases outside the gene matches: 7. The CDR3 is made up of 18 amino acids. CDR1 is ENHRY and CDR2 is SYGVKD in the germline V gene. The CDR3 region is CAISESGGAVSSYNEQFF. The CDR3 DNA sequence: TGTGCCATCAGTGAGTCCGGGGGGGCCGTAAGCTCCTACAATGAGCAGTTCTTC.

In this sample, this clonotype turned up a few times. The gene calls are TRBV20-1 and TRBJ2-5; TRBD1 is a possible D gene (5 bases). Deletions cut 5 bases from V and 1 base from J, with 11 bases between. In germline, CDR1 is DFQATT, CDR2 SNEGSKA (reference sequence). The CDR3 totals 13 residues. The CDR3 DNA is TGCAGTGCTCAGACAGATGCCCAAGAGACCCAGTACTTC. This gives the protein CSAQTDAQETQYF.

Regarding this clonotype: Germline is not matched at one junction end, which may reflect a read error. This chain joins TRBV10-1 and TRBJ2-4; the D is unclear. The end of the DNA aligns better with TRBJ2-7, so the J call may be wrong. The V gene's germline CDR1 is WNHNN and CDR2 SYGVQD (reference sequence). CDR3 length: 12 residues. CDR3 sequence (DNA): TGCGTCAGCAGTGAATCCAGCTACGAGCAGTACTTC. Residues: CVSSESSYEQYF.

This clonotype was recorded at least ten times. V and J are TRBV5-1 and TRBJ1-4, with a weak D call TRBD1 (5 bases). Germline V gene data show CDR1 as SGHRS and CDR2 as YFSETQ. V lost 0 bases and J 0 bases, leaving 12 bases between the germline ends. The CDR3 is 17 residues long. The CDR3 sequence: CASSLGRVEATNEKLFF. For the CDR3, the DNA is TGCGCCAGCAGCTTGGGCAGGGTGGAAGCAACTAATGAAAAACTGTTTTTT.

The J gene is TRBJ2-3, the V gene TRBV4-1; tentatively, D is TRBD1 or TRBD2 (5 bases each). The CDR3 contains 14 residues. Trimming took 0 bases from V and 8 from J, leaving 12 bases between them. Germline V gene sequence: CDR1 MGHRA, CDR2 YSYEKL. CDR3 sequence reads: CASSQDWGSGTQYF. CDR3 coding DNA: TGCGCCAGCAGCCAAGATTGGGGGTCGGGTACGCAGTATTTT.